Shown below are 17 T cell receptor beta chains from a single sample sequenced in a study of cytomegalovirus exposure and HLA in healthy donors. Researchers ran the PCR with 60 Vbeta and 13 Jbeta primers. Some clones are missing from TCRdb's copy, which holds only in-frame ones; the method was immunoSEQ multiplex PCR. The data hold 150,000 to 200,000 clones, with around 80% observed a single time. Sequencing input: PBMCs. The receptors were sampled from a woman aged 25 to 39 in good health and CMV-seropositive.

This chain joins TRBV5-6 and TRBJ2-2; perhaps TRBD1 as D (6 bases). Per germline, CDR1 SGHDT and CDR2 YYEEEE. The CDR3 consists of 15 residues. Trimming took off 2 bases at V and 4 bases at J, with 12 bases between the two ends. The CDR3 reads CASSFQGRATGELFF. CDR3 in DNA: TGTGCCAGCAGCTTTCAGGGGCGGGCCACCGGGGAGCTGTTTTTT.

The rearrangement joins TRBV4-2 to TRBJ2-1; 9 positions agree with TRBD2. Per the germline V gene, CDR1 is LGHNA and CDR2 is YNFKEQ. The V segment lost 0 bases and the J segment 9 bases; nucleotides outside the gene matches: 3. The CDR3 consists of 14 residues. DNA of the CDR3: TGTGCCAGCAGCCAAGATCCAGCGGGAGGTGAGCAGTTCTTC. Protein product: CASSQDPAGGEQFF.

The chain employs TRBV30 and TRBJ1-3, with D uncertain. This CDR3 is built from 13 residues. V was trimmed by 1 base and J by 4 bases, leaving 8 bases between them. Germline values: CDR1 GTSNPN, CDR2 SVGIG (reference sequence). The CDR3 nucleotides are TGTGCCTGGAGTGCACAGCCGGGAAACACCATATATTTT. Translation gives CAWSAQPGNTIYF.

The chain has TRBV11-2 and TRBJ2-2, with D possibly TRBD2 on 5 matching bases. This CDR3 has 16 amino acids. Germline CDR1 and CDR2: SGHAT and FQNNGV. Deletions cut 5 bases from V and 2 bases from J, with 15 bases between. DNA of the CDR3: TGTGCCAGCAGCCCACCCGGGATACTAAACACCGGGGAGCTGTTTTTT. Translation: CASSPPGILNTGELFF.

This chain connects TRBV5-5 to TRBJ1-5, with a possible D match to TRBD1 (6 bases). The CDR3 totals 15 residues. The germline V gene encodes CDR1 SGHKS and CDR2 YYEKEE (reference sequence). The V gene lost 5 bases and the J gene lost 0 bases, with 12 bases spanning the gap. The CDR3 coding sequence is TGTGCCAGCAGTCCAGGGGATTATAGCAATCAGCCCCAGCATTTT. It specifies CASSPGDYSNQPQHF.

In its sample, this clone was seen a few times. The rearrangement uses TRBV28 and TRBJ2-5, with TRBD2 matching 11 bases. V lost 4 bases to trimming and J lost 9 bases; unmatched junction nucleotides: 13. CDR3 length: 16 residues. Germline assignment: CDR1 MDHEN and CDR2 SYDVKM. The CDR3 bases are TGTGCCAGCAGTTGGCTAGCGGGAGGTTCGGGGGAGGCCCAGTACTTC. Translating it yields CASSWLAGGSGEAQYF.

The V gene is TRBV5-4, the J gene TRBJ1-1; 7 nucleotides agree with TRBD1. Germline CDR1 and CDR2: SGHNT and YYREEE (reference sequence). The J segment lost 5 bases and the V segment lost 6 bases, leaving 13 bases of the junction unmatched. CDR3 size: 15 residues. The CDR3 is CASTQGTGVVTEAFF. For the CDR3, the DNA is TGTGCCAGCACCCAGGGAACAGGGGTCGTGACTGAAGCTTTCTTT.

The V gene is TRBV21-1, the J gene TRBJ1-2; the table's D call TRBD1 went unverified against the DNA. TRBV21-1 is a pseudogene segment. This CDR3 comprises 21 residues. The CDR3: CASNAPGPRRPLLQAHYGYTF. The CDR3 DNA reads as TGTGCCAGCAACGCCCCTGGGCCCAGGCGCCCACTTCTCCAGGCTCACTATGGCTACACCTTC.

This clone has more than one count but fewer than ten. The rearrangement joins TRBV6-5 to TRBJ2-2; D is possibly TRBD1 (5 bases). Per germline, CDR1 MNHEY and CDR2 SVGAGI. The CDR3 length is 13 residues. The V end lost 5 bases, the J end lost 6 bases, and 10 bases lay between the germline ends. CDR3 sequence: CASSPQVAGELFF. The CDR3 nucleotides are TGTGCCAGCAGTCCACAGGTTGCCGGGGAGCTGTTTTTT.

The V and J genes are TRBV9 and TRBJ2-2; 13 bases fit TRBD2. The germline V gene has CDR1 SGDLS and CDR2 YYNGEE. V shed 4 bases, J shed 4 bases, and the junction held 4 bases outside the gene matches. The CDR3 totals 16 residues. CDR3: CASSPRTSGSTGELFF. DNA for the CDR3: TGTGCCAGCAGCCCTCGGACTAGCGGGAGCACCGGGGAGCTGTTTTTT.

This chain links TRBV21-1 with TRBJ2-4; the table assigns TRBD2, which was not confirmed against the DNA. TRBV21-1 has pseudogene status. CDR3 length equals 18 residues. The CDR3 here is CASSWKRNGLLAKNIQYF. The DNA for the CDR3 is TGTGCCAGCAGTTGGAAGCGAAATGGTCTCCTAGCCAAAAACATTCAGTACTTC.

V usage is TRBV5-5 and J usage is TRBJ2-5; D may be TRBD2 (5 bases). Trimming took off 4 bases at V and 1 base at J, with 11 bases between the two ends. This CDR3 contains 14 residues. Germline-derived CDR1 and CDR2 are SGHKS and YYEKEE (reference sequence). The CDR3 sequence: CASSEGRGQETQYF. CDR3 nucleotide sequence: TGTGCCAGCAGCGAGGGTCGGGGCCAAGAGACCCAGTACTTC.

The rearrangement joins TRBV29-1 to TRBJ2-2; D remains ambiguous. From germline, CDR1 is SQVTM and CDR2 ANQGSEA. V gave up 4 bases and J gave up 4 bases, with 10 bases separating them. The CDR3 is made up of 13 amino acids. The CDR3 sequence: CSVVWAVTGELFF. The CDR3 region has the DNA TGCAGCGTTGTTTGGGCAGTCACCGGGGAGCTGTTTTTT.

This clone was counted once. CDR3: CASSPRGGEKLFF. The CDR3 DNA follows: TGTGCCAGTAGCCCGAGGGGGGGAGAAAAACTGTTTTTT. The chain is built from TRBV19 and TRBJ1-4; TRBD1 might be the D (6 bases). Trimming shortened V by 6 bases and J by 8 bases, and 13 bases separated the two germline ends. Germline values: CDR1 LNHDA, CDR2 SQIVND (reference sequence). This CDR3 has 13 amino acids. Drawing the rest from reference TRBV19 and TRBJ1-4, the complete variable domain is DGGITQSPKYLFRKEGQNVTLSCEQNLNHDAMYWYRQDPGQGLRLIYYSQIVNDFQKGDIAEGYSVSREKKESFPLTVTSAQKNPTAFYLCASSPRGGEKLFFGSGTQLSVL.

The chain recombines TRBV5-6 with TRBJ2-7, with TRBD2 matching 10 bases. This CDR3 spans 16 amino acids. V trimming: 0 bases; J trimming: 0 bases; junction bases outside the gene matches: 3. Germline V gene lookup returns CDR1 SGHDT and CDR2 YYEEEE. The CDR3 protein is CASSLGLAGISYEQYF. CDR3 DNA sequence: TGTGCCAGCAGCTTGGGACTAGCGGGTATCTCCTACGAGCAGTACTTC.

The chain carries TRBV6-1 and TRBJ1-5; 7 bases agree with TRBD1. The V segment lost 4 bases and the J segment 4 bases; nucleotides outside the gene matches: 10. This CDR3 region has 16 residues. Germline V gene sequence: CDR1 MNHNS, CDR2 SASEGT. The CDR3 nucleotides read TGTGCCAGCAGTGCCCGGGACAGCCTCGAGAATCAGCCCCAGCATTTT. This gives the protein CASSARDSLENQPQHF.

This chain connects TRBV6-1 to TRBJ1-1, with D perhaps TRBD1 (6 bases). The CDR3 spans 15 residues. The V gene's germline CDR1 is MNHNS and CDR2 SASEGT. The V and J ends lost 6 bases and 5 bases respectively, with 19 bases between them. The CDR3 region is CASSRQQGGGTEAFF. CDR3 DNA: TGTGCCAGCAGCCGTCAACAGGGAGGGGGAACTGAAGCTTTCTTT.